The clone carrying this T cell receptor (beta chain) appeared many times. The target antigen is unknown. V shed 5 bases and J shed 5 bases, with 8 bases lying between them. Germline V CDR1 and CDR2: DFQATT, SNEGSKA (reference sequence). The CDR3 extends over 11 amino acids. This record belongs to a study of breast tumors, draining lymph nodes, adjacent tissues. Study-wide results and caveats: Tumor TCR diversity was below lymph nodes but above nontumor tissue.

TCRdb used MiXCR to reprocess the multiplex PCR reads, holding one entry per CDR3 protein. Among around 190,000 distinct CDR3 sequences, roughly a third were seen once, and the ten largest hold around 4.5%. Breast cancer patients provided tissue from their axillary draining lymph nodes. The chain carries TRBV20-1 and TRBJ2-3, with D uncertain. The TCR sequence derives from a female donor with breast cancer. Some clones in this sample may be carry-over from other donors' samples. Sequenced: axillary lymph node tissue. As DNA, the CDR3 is TGCAGTGCTTTCATATTAGATACGCAGTATTTT. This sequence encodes CSAFILDTQYF.